Detailed here is one T cell receptor beta chain. The antigen is undetermined. The repertoire was sequenced with immunoSEQ multiplex PCR; TCRdb's copy has only in-frame clones and lacks some. The table includes hundreds of thousands of clones, about 92% detected once. These data originate in a study of T cell responses to AZD1222 COVID-19 vaccine. Notes on the study in general: Only a handful of AZD1222 recipients were seropositive at baseline. Compared with day 0, the breadth and depth of the Spike-specific TCR repertoire rose significantly after two doses of AZD1222. Regions 160-218 and 743-854 held dominance among vaccine-associated CD4 TCRs, which spanned spike. Repertoire sampling was restricted to post-peak T cell response timepoints.

CDR1 and CDR2 from the germline V gene are SGHTA and FQGNSA. The CDR3 has 13 amino acids. Trimming stripped 3 bases from V and 11 bases from J, with 16 bases between. The material was peripheral blood, obtained on day 0 of MenACWY control vaccination. V is TRBV7-2 and J is TRBJ1-1, with D unclear. This receptor was taken from an adult in good health. The CDR3 region is CASSLEPSSWAFF. DNA for the CDR3: TGTGCCAGCAGCTTGGAACCTTCCTCCTGGGCTTTCTTT.